This T cell receptor beta chain is drawn from a study of beta chain features in type 1 diabetes. General study results and limits: When Type 1 diabetes patients were examined, their TCRB CDR3s proved moderately but significantly shorter in all four CD4+ subsets. A pattern of fewer insertions and more deletions at VDJ junctions was seen in type 1 diabetes patients.

Notes on this clone: Its specificity is unknown.

V was clipped by 0 bases and J by 6 bases; unmatched bases: 7. Germline loops: CDR1 MNHEY, CDR2 SVGAGI. This CDR3 is 16 amino acids long. cDNA synthesis used the whole RNA isolate, giving expressed TCRB sequences. The assay was immunoSEQ multiplex PCR, and TCRdb's table has in-frame clones only and misses some. Found here are hundreds of thousands of clones, roughly 11% of them singletons; the top ten hold around 0.05%. This clonotype was sampled from a woman under 30 in good health. This sequence joins TRBV6-5 and TRBJ2-1; 8 nucleotides line up with TRBD1. The material sequenced was naive CD4+ T cells from blood. CDR3 nucleotides: TGTGCCAGCAGTTACTCGATATGGACAGGGACCAATGAGCAGTTCTTC. It specifies CASSYSIWTGTNEQFF.